This T cell receptor beta chain was captured by sequencing in a study of blood T cell repertoires in COVID-19. Overall study: Italy, Spain and the United States were the sources of the convalescent and acute COVID-19 samples. Sample material is recorded as cDNA or gDNA derived from T cells, B-cell-depleted T cells, or PBMCs.

Deletions cut 0 bases from V and 0 bases from J, with 13 bases between. CDR1 SGHRS and CDR2 YFSETQ come from the germline V gene. The CDR3 runs to 16 residues. Per the original methods: By means of reference gene primer amplification, nucleated cell counts were estimated. Here immunoSEQ multiplex PCR was the method, and the copy in TCRdb shows in-frame clones only, minus some. Clonal size and the V and J genes are those of that table, whereas D and trimming came from the DNA. Here the sample spans approximately 150,000 clones, 85% to 90% being singletons. This clone has more than one count but fewer than ten.

This clonotype originated in a woman aged 45-65 years with active or convalescent COVID-19. The V gene is TRBV5-1, the J gene TRBJ2-7, with D possibly matching TRBD2 (7 bases). The sequencing sample was made of peripheral blood. CDR3 sequence reads: CASSLDGGGISYEQYF. The CDR3 DNA reads TGCGCCAGCAGCTTGGACGGCGGGGGCATCTCCTACGAGCAGTACTTC. Complete variable domain (other parts from reference TRBV5-1 and TRBJ2-7): KAGVTQTPRYLIKTRGQQVTLSCSPISGHRSVSWYQQTPGQGLQFLFEYFSETQRNKGNFPGRFSGRQFSNSRSEMNVSTLELGDSALYLCASSLDGGGISYEQYFGPGTRLTVT.